A selection of T cell receptor beta chains follows, all from one sample in a study of lung T cells in sarcoidosis with Löfgren's syndrome. TCRdb itself ran the reads through MiXCR, one entry per CDR3 protein. The sample carries 50,000 to 65,000 distinct CDR3 sequences, 20% to 25% recorded once. The source material was CD4+ T cells from PBMCs. These receptors originate from a human donor with sarcoidosis (Löfgren's syndrome or another form), or a control subject (not recorded which). Both conserved end residues are part of each CDR3. A D gene is named only where the DNA matches it firmly. The size entry is marked missing in some rows and otherwise reads once, few, many or a size class.

CDR3 protein | CDR3 DNA | V gene | clone size | J gene | D gene
CASSEEGQSYNEQFF | TGTGCCAGCAGTGAAGAGGGACAGTCATACAATGAGCAGTTCTTC | TRBV6-1 | many | TRBJ2-1 | TRBD1
CASSLAGLAGGTDTQYF | TGTGCCAGCAGCTTAGCAGGACTAGCGGGAGGAACAGATACGCAGTATTTT | TRBV7-2 | many | TRBJ2-3 | TRBD2
CADKLLRANEQFF | TGTGCCGACAAACTATTGAGGGCGAATGAGCAGTTCTTC | TRBV2 | few | TRBJ2-1 | -
CASSQGQADQETQYF | TGTGCCAGCAGCCAAGGACAGGCTGATCAAGAGACCCAGTACTTC | TRBV7-9 | many | TRBJ2-5 | TRBD1
CASSSGAGNQPQHF | TGTGCCAGCAGCTCAGGGGCGGGCAATCAGCCCCAGCATTTT | TRBV7-2 | many | TRBJ1-5 | -
CASSQGGTPDTQYF | TGCGCCAGCAGCCAAGGAGGGACGCCAGATACGCAGTATTTT | TRBV4-3 | many | TRBJ2-3 | -
CASSPGTAGDTQYF | TGTGCCAGCAGTCCCGGGACTGCGGGAGATACGCAGTATTTT | TRBV7-3 | many | TRBJ2-3 | -
CASSFMSDTQYF | TGTGCCAGCAGTTTTATGTCGGATACGCAGTATTTT | TRBV28 | many | TRBJ2-3 | -
CASSSTTRLAKNIQYF | TGTGCCAGCAGCTCGACGACTAGACTAGCCAAAAACATTCAGTACTTC | TRBV11-2 | many | TRBJ2-4 | -
CASSFSGSSSNQPQHF | TGTGCCAGCAGCTTTTCCGGTAGTAGCAGCAATCAGCCCCAGCATTTT | TRBV7-2 | many | TRBJ1-5 | -
CASSLAGGRVYNEQFF | TGTGCCAGCAGCTTAGCGGGCGGCAGGGTATACAATGAGCAGTTCTTC | TRBV7-6 | many | TRBJ2-1 | -
CASSIPTVYGYTF | TGTGCCAGTAGTATCCCGACAGTCTATGGCTACACCTTC | TRBV19 | few | TRBJ1-2 | -
CAGSLDWNTEAFF | TGTGCCGGCAGCTTAGATTGGAACACTGAAGCTTTCTTT | TRBV7-2 | - | TRBJ1-1 | -
CASSEKWANTEAFF | TGTGCCAGCAGTGAGAAGTGGGCGAACACTGAAGCTTTCTTT | TRBV2 | few | TRBJ1-1 | -
CASSPAAGIRETQYF | TGTGCCAGCAGTCCCGCGGCCGGGATACGGGAGACCCAGTACTTC | TRBV28 | - | TRBJ2-5 | -
CASSYEAGFEQYF | TGTGCCAGCAGTTACGAGGCGGGGTTCGAGCAGTACTTC | TRBV6-6 | many | TRBJ2-7 | -
CASSWGTGYNEQFF | TGCGCCAGCAGCTGGGGGACGGGGTACAATGAGCAGTTCTTC | TRBV5-1 | - | TRBJ2-1 | -
CASSLGVQGGMFTEAFF | TGTGCCAGCAGCTTAGGGGTACAGGGTGGGATGTTCACTGAAGCTTTCTTT | TRBV7-2 | many | TRBJ1-1 | -
CASSLTGKAYNEQFF | TGTGCCAGCAGCTTAACTGGGAAGGCCTACAATGAGCAGTTCTTC | TRBV7-9 | many | TRBJ2-1 | -
CASSLDPGGQYF | TGTGCCAGCAGCTTAGATCCAGGAGGACAGTACTTC | TRBV7-2 | few | TRBJ2-7 | -
CSARVQGGGYTF | TGCAGTGCTAGAGTACAGGGCGGGGGCTACACCTTC | TRBV20-1 | many | TRBJ1-2 | -
CASSPWDSTDTQYF | TGCGCCAGCAGCCCGTGGGACAGCACAGATACGCAGTATTTT | TRBV5-1 | - | TRBJ2-3 | -
CASTKGLGDTEAFF | TGTGCCAGCACTAAGGGGTTAGGTGACACTGAAGCTTTCTTT | TRBV5-4 | - | TRBJ1-1 | -
CASTPGRQGLALYNEQFF | TGTGCCAGCACCCCTGGGCGCCAGGGACTAGCACTATACAATGAGCAGTTCTTC | TRBV12-3/TRBV12-4 | many | TRBJ2-1 | TRBD2
CASSPQWNTEAFF | TGTGCCAGTAGCCCCCAGTGGAACACTGAAGCTTTCTTT | TRBV19 | - | TRBJ1-1 | -
CSVGTQWGRVADNEQFF | TGCAGTGTGGGAACCCAATGGGGGCGGGTAGCGGACAATGAGCAGTTCTTC | TRBV20-1 | many | TRBJ2-1 | -
CASSQDRAGGMESYEQYF | TGCGCCAGCAGCCAAGATCGGGCGGGAGGGATGGAGTCCTACGAGCAGTACTTC | TRBV4-1 | - | TRBJ2-7 | TRBD2
CASSPRGWNEQFF | TGCGCCAGCTCCCCCAGGGGCTGGAATGAGCAGTTCTTC | TRBV5-1 | - | TRBJ2-1 | -
CASRGGLAYNEQFF | TGTGCCAGCAGGGGGGGACTAGCCTACAATGAGCAGTTCTTC | TRBV5-4 | many | TRBJ2-1 | TRBD2
CASNIRGRGDQPQHF | TGTGCCAGCAACATAAGGGGGCGCGGCGATCAGCCCCAGCATTTT | TRBV6-1 | many | TRBJ1-5 | TRBD1
CASSLGRGRTGELFF | TGTGCCAGCAGTTTGGGCAGGGGGCGAACCGGGGAGCTGTTTTTT | TRBV12-3/TRBV12-4 | - | TRBJ2-2 | TRBD1
CASSPSRGNTEAFF | TGTGCCAGCAGCCCGAGCAGGGGGAACACTGAAGCTTTCTTT | TRBV7-2 | many | TRBJ1-1 | -
CASSVDRGRSGELFF | TGTGCCAGCAGCGTTGACAGGGGGAGATCCGGGGAGCTGTTTTTT | TRBV6-1 | many | TRBJ2-2 | TRBD1
CASSLAEGGIDTQYF | TGTGCCAGCAGCTTAGCGGAAGGAGGTATAGATACGCAGTATTTT | TRBV7-2 | - | TRBJ2-3 | -
CASRRGRDNEQFF | TGTGCCAGCAGAAGGGGAAGGGACAATGAGCAGTTCTTC | TRBV2 | many | TRBJ2-1 | -
CASSPQSSGANVLTF | TGTGCCAGCTCCCCTCAGAGCTCTGGGGCCAACGTCCTGACTTTC | TRBV6-2/TRBV6-3 | many | TRBJ2-6 | -
CASSPPPKSGSEAFF | TGTGCCAGCTCACCACCCCCGAAGTCAGGGTCTGAAGCTTTCTTT | TRBV18 | once | TRBJ1-1 | -
CASSGGPLPRAF | TGTGCCAGCAGTGGAGGACCACTGCCCCGGGCCTTC | TRBV2 | many | TRBJ2-5 | -
CACHPRLGQPQHF | TGTGCCTGCCATCCCCGGCTGGGTCAGCCCCAGCATTTT | TRBV28 | many | TRBJ1-5 | -
CASSFPGQRIRDF | TGTGCCAGCAGCTTCCCGGGACAGAGAATTCGGGACTTC | TRBV6-2/TRBV6-3 | many | TRBJ2-7 | TRBD1
CASSPRTGDNYGYTF | TGTGCCAGCAGCCCCAGGACAGGGGATAACTATGGCTACACCTTC | TRBV7-6 | - | TRBJ1-2 | TRBD1
CASSLKYNGELFF | TGTGCCAGCAGCTTAAAGTACAACGGGGAGCTGTTTTTT | TRBV11-3 | - | TRBJ2-2 | -
CASCRLTYNEQFF | TGTGCCAGCTGTAGACTTACCTACAATGAGCAGTTCTTC | TRBV6-1 | many | TRBJ2-1 | -
CASSSGSNQPQHF | TGTGCCAGCAGCTCAGGGAGCAATCAGCCCCAGCATTTT | TRBV7-2 | many | TRBJ1-5 | -
CASSTEGPPQPQHF | TGTGCCAGTAGTACTGAGGGACCTCCACAGCCCCAGCATTTT | TRBV19 | - | TRBJ1-5 | -
CASSGRRGGRNEQFF | TGTGCCAGCAGTGGGCGGCGGGGGGGCCGGAATGAGCAGTTCTTC | TRBV6-1 | many | TRBJ2-1 | TRBD2
CSARGGGNEKLFF | TGCAGTGCTAGGGGAGGGGGTAATGAAAAACTGTTTTTT | TRBV20-1 | many | TRBJ1-4 | -
CASSLVGGLGNTEAFF | TGTGCCAGCAGCTTAGTAGGAGGGCTCGGGAACACTGAAGCTTTCTTT | TRBV11-2 | - | TRBJ1-1 | -
CASSRGGSYNKQFF | TGTGCCAGCAGTCGGGGGGGGTCCTACAATAAGCAGTTCTTC | TRBV2 | - | TRBJ2-1 | TRBD2
CATSTRSGPTDTQYF | TGTGCCACCAGCACCCGTAGCGGCCCCACAGATACGCAGTATTTT | TRBV15 | many | TRBJ2-3 | -
CASTPMGLEAFF | TGTGCCAGCACCCCGATGGGGCTTGAAGCTTTCTTT | TRBV12-3/TRBV12-4 | - | TRBJ1-1 | -
CSAKPGQGDGELFF | TGCAGTGCTAAACCCGGCCAGGGGGACGGGGAGCTGTTTTTT | TRBV20-1 | many | TRBJ2-2 | TRBD1
CASSPLGTGRAKNIQYF | TGTGCCAGCTCACCACTAGGGACAGGGAGAGCCAAAAACATTCAGTACTTC | TRBV18 | - | TRBJ2-4 | TRBD1
CASSRPAGPTNEKLFF | TGTGCCAGCAGCCGGCCTGCCGGGCCAACTAATGAAAAACTGTTTTTT | TRBV11-2 | - | TRBJ1-4 | -
CASSSTSQGLHYEQYF | TGTGCCAGCAGTTCGACCAGCCAGGGACTACACTACGAGCAGTACTTC | TRBV28 | few | TRBJ2-7 | TRBD2